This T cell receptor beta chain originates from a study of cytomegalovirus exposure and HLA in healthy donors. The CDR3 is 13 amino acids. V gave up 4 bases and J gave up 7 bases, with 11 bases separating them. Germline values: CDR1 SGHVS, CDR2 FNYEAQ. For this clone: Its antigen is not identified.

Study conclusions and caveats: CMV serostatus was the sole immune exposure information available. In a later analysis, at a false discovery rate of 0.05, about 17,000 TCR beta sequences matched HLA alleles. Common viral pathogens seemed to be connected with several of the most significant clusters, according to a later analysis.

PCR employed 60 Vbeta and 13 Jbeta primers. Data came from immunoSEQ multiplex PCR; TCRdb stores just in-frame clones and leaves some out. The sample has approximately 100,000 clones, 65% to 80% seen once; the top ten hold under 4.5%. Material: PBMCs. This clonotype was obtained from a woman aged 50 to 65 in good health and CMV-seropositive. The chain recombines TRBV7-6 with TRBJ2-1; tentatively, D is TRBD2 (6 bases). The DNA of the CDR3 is TGTGCCAGCAGCTCGGGAGTTATTAATGAGCAGTTCTTC. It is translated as CASSSGVINEQFF. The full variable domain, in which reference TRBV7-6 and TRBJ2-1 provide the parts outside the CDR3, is GAGVSQSPRYKVTKRGQDVALRCDPISGHVSLYWYRQALGQGPEFLTYFNYEAQQDKSGLPNDRFSAERPEGSISTLTIQRTEQRDSAMYRCASSSGVINEQFFGPGTRLTVL.